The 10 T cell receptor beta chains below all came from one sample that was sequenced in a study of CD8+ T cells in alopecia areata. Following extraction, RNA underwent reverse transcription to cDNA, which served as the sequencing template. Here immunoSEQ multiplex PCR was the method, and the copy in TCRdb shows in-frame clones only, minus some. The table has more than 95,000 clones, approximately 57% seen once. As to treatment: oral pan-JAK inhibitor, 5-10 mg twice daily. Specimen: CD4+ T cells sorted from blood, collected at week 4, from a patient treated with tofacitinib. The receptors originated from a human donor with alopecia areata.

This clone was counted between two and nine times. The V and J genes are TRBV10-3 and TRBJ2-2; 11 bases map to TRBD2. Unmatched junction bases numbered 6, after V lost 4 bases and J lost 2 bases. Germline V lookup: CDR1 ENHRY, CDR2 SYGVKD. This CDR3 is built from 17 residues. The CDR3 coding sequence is TGTGCCATCAGTGGACTAGCGGGGTCTTCCAACACCGGGGAGCTGTTTTTT. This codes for CAISGLAGSSNTGELFF.

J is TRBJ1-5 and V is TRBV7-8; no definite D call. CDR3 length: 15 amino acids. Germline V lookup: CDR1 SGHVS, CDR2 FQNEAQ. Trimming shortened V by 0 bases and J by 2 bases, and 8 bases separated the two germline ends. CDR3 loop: CASSLARSRNQPQHF. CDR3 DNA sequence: TGTGCCAGCAGCTTAGCCCGGAGTCGCAATCAGCCCCAGCATTTT.

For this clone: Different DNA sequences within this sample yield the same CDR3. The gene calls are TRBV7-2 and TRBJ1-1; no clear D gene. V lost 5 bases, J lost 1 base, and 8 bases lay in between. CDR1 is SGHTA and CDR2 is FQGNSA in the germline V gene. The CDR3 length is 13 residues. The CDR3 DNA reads TGTGCCAGCAGCGTAGACAAGAACACTGAAGCTTTCTTT. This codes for CASSVDKNTEAFF.

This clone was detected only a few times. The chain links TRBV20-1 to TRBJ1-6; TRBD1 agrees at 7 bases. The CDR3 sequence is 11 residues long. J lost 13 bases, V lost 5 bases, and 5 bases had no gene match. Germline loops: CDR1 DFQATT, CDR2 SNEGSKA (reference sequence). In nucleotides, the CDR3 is TGCAGTGCTCAGGGGGGGGACCCCCTCCACTTT. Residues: CSAQGGDPLHF.

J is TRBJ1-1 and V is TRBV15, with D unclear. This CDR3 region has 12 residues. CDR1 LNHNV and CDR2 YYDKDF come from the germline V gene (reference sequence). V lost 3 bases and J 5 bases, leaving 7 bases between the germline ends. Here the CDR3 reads CATSRSGTEAFF. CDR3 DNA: TGTGCCACCAGCAGGAGTGGGACTGAAGCTTTCTTT.

The DNA for the CDR3 is TGTGCCAGCAGGACAGAGATGAACACTGAAGCTTTCTTT. Protein product: CASRTEMNTEAFF. The chain has TRBV2 and TRBJ1-1; TRBD1 might be the D (5 bases). From germline, CDR1 is SNHLY and CDR2 FYNNEI. The CDR3 is made up of 13 amino acids. Between the trimmed V and J ends, which lost 6 bases and 0 bases, there was a span of 8 bases.

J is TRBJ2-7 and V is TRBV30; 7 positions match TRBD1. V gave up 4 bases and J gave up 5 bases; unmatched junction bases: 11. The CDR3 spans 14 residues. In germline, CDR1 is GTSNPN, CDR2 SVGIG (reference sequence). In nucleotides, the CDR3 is TGTGCCTGGAATAGACAGGGTTTACTCGACGAGCAGTACTTC. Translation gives CAWNRQGLLDEQYF.

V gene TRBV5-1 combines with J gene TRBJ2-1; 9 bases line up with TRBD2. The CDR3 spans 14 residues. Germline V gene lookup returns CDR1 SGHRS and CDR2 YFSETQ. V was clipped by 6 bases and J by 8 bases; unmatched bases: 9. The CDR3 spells CASTQRGDPDEQFF. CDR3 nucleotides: TGCGCCAGCACCCAGCGGGGGGATCCCGATGAGCAGTTCTTC.

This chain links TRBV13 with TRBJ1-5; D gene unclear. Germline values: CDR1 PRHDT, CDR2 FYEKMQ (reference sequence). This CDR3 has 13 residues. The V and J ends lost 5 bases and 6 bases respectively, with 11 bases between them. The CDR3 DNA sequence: TGTGCCAGCAGCGTAAGAAAGGGTCAGCCCCAGCATTTT. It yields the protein CASSVRKGQPQHF. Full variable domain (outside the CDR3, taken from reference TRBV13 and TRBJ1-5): AAGVIQSPRHLIKEKRETATLKCYPIPRHDTVYWYQQGPGQDPQFLISFYEKMQSDKGSIPDRFSAQQFSDYHSELNMSSLELGDSALYFCASSVRKGQPQHFGDGTRLSIL.

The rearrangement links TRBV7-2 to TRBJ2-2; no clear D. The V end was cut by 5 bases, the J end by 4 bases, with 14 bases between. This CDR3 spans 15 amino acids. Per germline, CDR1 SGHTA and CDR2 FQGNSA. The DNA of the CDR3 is TGTGCCAGCAGCCAGCCCCGCACGAGCACCGGGGAGCTGTTTTTT. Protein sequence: CASSQPRTSTGELFF.